What follows are 9 T cell receptor beta chains derived from one specimen sequenced in a study of blood T cell repertoires in COVID-19. The method was immunoSEQ multiplex PCR; TCRdb's version includes in-frame clones alone and lacks a portion of them. The sample consists of roughly 100,000 clones, 70% to 80% of them appearing once. The specimen was peripheral blood. The receptor source for this set is a man older than 75 with COVID-19, enrolled during active disease.

Turning to this clone: At the DNA level, this CDR3 is encoded by other sequences in the same sample as well. The CDR3 reads CASSPGTSGSYEQYF. The CDR3 nucleotides are TGTGCCAGCAGTCCGGGGACTAGCGGGAGCTACGAGCAGTACTTC. The chain joins TRBV28 to TRBJ2-7; 14 bases fit TRBD2. The trim removed 5 bases at V and 3 bases at J, leaving 3 bases unmatched. In germline, CDR1 is MDHEN, CDR2 SYDVKM. The CDR3 runs to 15 residues.

J is TRBJ2-7 and V is TRBV10-3; possible D gene TRBD1, 6 bases. Per germline, CDR1 ENHRY and CDR2 SYGVKD. The CDR3 loop spans 16 amino acids. The V and J ends lost 2 bases and 1 base respectively, with 15 bases between them. The chain's CDR3 is CAISEPNRVGSYEQYF. CDR3 bases: TGTGCCATCAGTGAGCCTAACAGGGTAGGGTCCTACGAGCAGTACTTC.

This clone was seen a handful of times. CDR3 region: CSVGTGRGSEQYF. CDR3 nucleotides: TGCAGCGTTGGAACAGGGAGGGGATCCGAGCAGTACTTC. The chain has TRBV29-1 and TRBJ2-7, with D maybe TRBD2 (7 bases). This CDR3 is 13 amino acids long. Trimming shortened V by 4 bases and J by 6 bases, and 16 bases separated the two germline ends. The germline gives CDR1 SQVTM, CDR2 ANQGSEA.

This chain connects TRBV10-3 to TRBJ2-1; possible D gene TRBD2, 6 bases. The germline V gene has CDR1 ENHRY and CDR2 SYGVKD. The CDR3 totals 14 residues. Between the trimmed V and J ends, which lost 3 bases and 8 bases, there was a span of 14 bases. The CDR3 region is CAISEGDSSDEQFF. DNA for the CDR3: TGTGCCATCAGTGAAGGGGACTCCTCCGATGAGCAGTTCTTC.

V gene TRBV6-6 combines with J gene TRBJ2-5, with D perhaps matching TRBD2 (5 bases). CDR1 is MNHNY and CDR2 is SVGAGI in the germline V gene (reference sequence). The CDR3 has 15 amino acids. V dropped 5 bases and J dropped 5 bases, with 18 bases sitting between them. The CDR3 nucleotides are TGTGCCAGCAGTCCGCGCACAAGGAGGAGGGAGACCCAGTACTTC. This encodes CASSPRTRRRETQYF.

The gene calls are TRBV6-5 and TRBJ2-7; TRBD1 is a possible D gene (6 bases). The length of the CDR3 is 14 residues. V lost 4 bases and J lost 4, with 14 bases in between. Germline assignment: CDR1 MNHEY and CDR2 SVGAGI. The CDR3 sequence: CASSSVGQGYEQYF. In DNA, the CDR3 is TGTGCCAGCAGTTCCGTGGGACAAGGGTACGAGCAGTACTTC.

The V call is TRBV11-1, the J call TRBJ2-5; 9 bases line up with TRBD1. Losses at the gene ends were 5 bases for V and 0 bases for J; bases not matched to a gene: 4. Germline lookup yields CDR1 SGHAT and CDR2 FQDESV (reference sequence). The CDR3 spans 15 residues. DNA for the CDR3: TGTGCCAGCAGCCCAGGGACAGGGCACCAAGAGACCCAGTACTTC. It codes for CASSPGTGHQETQYF.

The V call is TRBV20-1, the J call TRBJ2-1; 11 positions agree with TRBD2. J lost 6 bases, V lost 3 bases, and 7 bases had no gene match. Germline loops: CDR1 DFQATT, CDR2 SNEGSKA (reference sequence). The CDR3 runs to 15 residues. CDR3 nucleotide sequence: TGCAGTGCTAGTGGGGGGCTAGCGGGAGGCAATGAGCAGTTCTTC. This encodes CSASGGLAGGNEQFF.

This chain joins TRBV5-4 and TRBJ1-2; 7 positions agree with TRBD1. The CDR3 has 14 amino acids. V lost 4 bases, J lost 6 bases, and 9 bases stayed unmatched. CDR1 and CDR2 from the germline V gene are SGHNT and YYREEE (reference sequence). The CDR3 reads CASSTGQRVDGYTF. CDR3 nucleotides: TGTGCCAGCAGCACGGGACAGAGAGTGGATGGCTACACCTTC.